One TCR beta chain is described in this entry. Its specificity is not known. Researchers made TCR cDNA using 5'RACE template switching, and this step added a universal primer site and UMIs. TCRdb reanalysed the 5' RACE reads using MiXCR and keeps one entry per CDR3 protein. The table has about 99,000 distinct CDR3 sequences, around 5.5% seen once. This sample is drawn from a study of T cells after yellow fever vaccination. For the study at large: Low-cell-number fractions underwent preparation using SMART-Seq v4 Ultra Low Input.

Whole-study findings and limits: Weaker in magnitude, the secondary response showed a faster peak on day 5 versus 15.

Germline V gene sequence: CDR1 MNHEY, CDR2 SVGAGI. The CDR3 length is 16 residues. Losses at the gene ends were 5 bases for V and 1 base for J; bases not matched to a gene: 5. The source is a man aged 18 to 30 who received the YFV17D yellow fever vaccine. The sequences come from CD8+ T cells sorted from PBMCs, collected 10 days after the yellow fever booster vaccination. V is TRBV6-5 and J is TRBJ2-2, with TRBD1 matching 9 bases. CDR3 region: CASSTPGQGNTGELFF. The CDR3 nucleotides read TGTGCCAGCAGTACACCGGGACAGGGGAACACCGGGGAGCTGTTTTTT.